Listed below are T cell receptor beta chains from one sample, sequenced in a study of blood T cell repertoires in COVID-19. Sequenced by immunoSEQ multiplex PCR; TCRdb stores in-frame clones only, minus some. The sample shows tens of thousands of clones, 82% of them seen only once. The sample taken for sequencing was peripheral blood. Source of these receptors: a man aged 35 to 55 with acute or convalescent COVID-19. CDR3s include the opening cysteine and the closing phenylalanine or tryptophan. A D gene is named only where the DNA matches it firmly. Clone size is given for some rows only: seen once, a few or many times, or a class if the clone is expanded.

clone_size: NA
v_call: TRBV19
d_call: TRBD1
j_call: TRBJ2-7
cdr3_nt: TGTGCCAGTAGTATAACGTCAGGGGGTACCTACGAGCAGTACTTC
cdr3_aa: CASSITSGGTYEQYF

clone_size: NA
v_call: TRBV27
d_call: TRBD2
j_call: TRBJ2-1
cdr3_nt: TGTGCCAGCAGCTTCCTAGCGGGGGGGCCCAATGAGCAGTTCTTC
cdr3_aa: CASSFLAGGPNEQFF

clone_size: NA
v_call: TRBV2
d_call: NA
j_call: TRBJ1-4
cdr3_nt: TGTGCCAGCAGGCAGGATAATGAAAAACTGTTTTTT
cdr3_aa: CASRQDNEKLFF

clone_size: few
v_call: TRBV9
d_call: TRBD1
j_call: TRBJ2-1
cdr3_nt: TGTGCCAGCAGCGTCCGGGACAGACCCTACAATGAGCAGTTCTTC
cdr3_aa: CASSVRDRPYNEQFF

clone_size: NA
v_call: TRBV27
d_call: TRBD1
j_call: TRBJ1-1
cdr3_nt: TGTGCCAGCAGTCCCGGGGTAGGGGGCGCGGACACTGAAGCTTTCTTT
cdr3_aa: CASSPGVGGADTEAFF

clone_size: NA
v_call: TRBV7-9
d_call: TRBD2
j_call: TRBJ2-5
cdr3_nt: TGTGCCAGCAGCCTAGCGGGGGGGCAAAAGACCCAGTACTTC
cdr3_aa: CASSLAGGQKTQYF

clone_size: NA
v_call: TRBV7-6
d_call: TRBD1
j_call: TRBJ2-3
cdr3_nt: TGTGCCAGCAGCACGCCGGGACAGGGGGTTAATACGCAGTATTTT
cdr3_aa: CASSTPGQGVNTQYF

clone_size: NA
v_call: TRBV3-1/TRBV3-2
d_call: TRBD1
j_call: TRBJ1-1
cdr3_nt: TGTGCCAGCAGCCCACGTACGCCGGGACAGGGGAACACTGAAGCTTTCTTT
cdr3_aa: CASSPRTPGQGNTEAFF

clone_size: NA
v_call: TRBV5-1
d_call: TRBD2
j_call: TRBJ2-7
cdr3_nt: TGCGCCCGCGGGGGGGGGACCACCGGCACCTACGAGCAGTACTTC
cdr3_aa: CARGGGTTGTYEQYF

clone_size: NA
v_call: TRBV5-1
d_call: TRBD2
j_call: TRBJ2-3
cdr3_nt: TGCGCCAGCAGCTTGCTAGCGGGGGACCCAGATACGCAGTATTTT
cdr3_aa: CASSLLAGDPDTQYF

clone_size: NA
v_call: TRBV2
d_call: NA
j_call: TRBJ2-7
cdr3_nt: TGTGCCAGCATGGAGGACGACGGGCCGGGGGAGCAGTACTTC
cdr3_aa: CASMEDDGPGEQYF

clone_size: once
v_call: TRBV11-2
d_call: NA
j_call: TRBJ2-7
cdr3_nt: TGTGCCAGCAGCTTAGTGGCACCTCCCTACGAGCAGTACTTC
cdr3_aa: CASSLVAPPYEQYF

clone_size: once
v_call: TRBV7-6
d_call: TRBD1
j_call: TRBJ1-2
cdr3_nt: TGTGCCAGCAGCTTATCGGGACAGGGGGCGGTTGGCTACACCTTC
cdr3_aa: CASSLSGQGAVGYTF

clone_size: few
v_call: TRBV14
d_call: NA
j_call: TRBJ2-7
cdr3_nt: TGTGCCAGCCGGATTACAGGGTCCTACGAGCAGTACTTC
cdr3_aa: CASRITGSYEQYF

clone_size: once
v_call: TRBV19
d_call: TRBD1
j_call: TRBJ1-6
cdr3_nt: TGTGCCAGTAGTACTTCGACAGGGGGGCGGCCTAATTCACCCCTCCACTTT
cdr3_aa: CASSTSTGGRPNSPLHF

clone_size: few
v_call: TRBV7-9
d_call: TRBD1
j_call: TRBJ1-5
cdr3_nt: TGTGCCAGCAGCGGGACAGGTAGTACTCAGCCCCAGCATTTT
cdr3_aa: CASSGTGSTQPQHF

clone_size: NA
v_call: TRBV7-2
d_call: NA
j_call: TRBJ1-1
cdr3_nt: TGTGCCAGCACCCAACAGGGTAGGACTGAAGCTTTCTTT
cdr3_aa: CASTQQGRTEAFF

clone_size: NA
v_call: TRBV3-1/TRBV3-2
d_call: TRBD1
j_call: TRBJ1-3
cdr3_nt: TGTGCCAGCAGCCGAGGGGGCTTGACTGGAAACACCATATATTTT
cdr3_aa: CASSRGGLTGNTIYF

clone_size: NA
v_call: TRBV12-3/TRBV12-4
d_call: NA
j_call: TRBJ2-5
cdr3_nt: TGTGCCAGCAGCAACAGGGTTGGGACCCAGTACTTC
cdr3_aa: CASSNRVGTQYF

clone_size: NA
v_call: TRBV15
d_call: NA
j_call: TRBJ2-5
cdr3_nt: TGTGCCACCAGCAGAGATTTTCGGGGAGAAGAGACCCAGTACTTC
cdr3_aa: CATSRDFRGEETQYF

clone_size: NA
v_call: TRBV7-8
d_call: TRBD1
j_call: TRBJ2-3
cdr3_nt: TGTGCCAGCAGCTGGGGACAGGTTAGCACAGATACGCAGTATTTT
cdr3_aa: CASSWGQVSTDTQYF

clone_size: NA
v_call: TRBV25-1
d_call: TRBD1
j_call: TRBJ2-5
cdr3_nt: TGTGCCAGTCGGGACAGAATTATGGAGACCCAGTACTTC
cdr3_aa: CASRDRIMETQYF

clone_size: NA
v_call: TRBV5-1
d_call: NA
j_call: TRBJ2-7
cdr3_nt: TGCGCCAGCAGCTTTACTTCTGGGCGGGGCGGGCAGTACTTC
cdr3_aa: CASSFTSGRGGQYF

clone_size: NA
v_call: TRBV18
d_call: NA
j_call: TRBJ1-1
cdr3_nt: TGTGCCAGCTCACCACCGGAGGTCCAAGCTTTCTTT
cdr3_aa: CASSPPEVQAFF

clone_size: NA
v_call: TRBV5-4
d_call: TRBD2
j_call: TRBJ2-7
cdr3_nt: TGTGCCAGCAGCCAAGTAGCGGGGGGGTTTGATGTTTGGTACGAGCAGTACTTC
cdr3_aa: CASSQVAGGFDVWYEQYF

clone_size: NA
v_call: TRBV7-3
d_call: TRBD1
j_call: TRBJ2-1
cdr3_nt: TGTGCCAGCAGCCTACAGGGGACGAGCTCCTACAATGAGCAGTTCTTC
cdr3_aa: CASSLQGTSSYNEQFF

clone_size: few
v_call: TRBV9
d_call: NA
j_call: TRBJ2-1
cdr3_nt: TGTGCCAGCAGGAGTCAGGGGAACAATGAGCAGTTCTTC
cdr3_aa: CASRSQGNNEQFF

clone_size: NA
v_call: TRBV5-1
d_call: TRBD1
j_call: TRBJ1-2
cdr3_nt: TGCGCCAGCAGCAAGGACAGGGAGTCTTCTGGCTACACCTTC
cdr3_aa: CASSKDRESSGYTF

clone_size: NA
v_call: TRBV5-1
d_call: NA
j_call: TRBJ1-1
cdr3_nt: TGCGCCAGCAGCTTCGGGGGGACGAACACTGAAGCTTTCTTT
cdr3_aa: CASSFGGTNTEAFF

clone_size: NA
v_call: TRBV5-1
d_call: NA
j_call: TRBJ2-5
cdr3_nt: TGCGCCAGCAGCATTGGACAATCCGGGACCCAGTACTTC
cdr3_aa: CASSIGQSGTQYF

clone_size: NA
v_call: TRBV9
d_call: TRBD1
j_call: TRBJ2-6
cdr3_nt: TGTGCCAGCAGCGGAGGGGGACAGGGGGCTTCTGGGGCCAACGTCCTGACTTTC
cdr3_aa: CASSGGGQGASGANVLTF

clone_size: once
v_call: TRBV28
d_call: NA
j_call: TRBJ1-4
cdr3_nt: TGTGCCAGCAGTTTCCAGGTTAATGAAAAACTGTTTTTT
cdr3_aa: CASSFQVNEKLFF

clone_size: NA
v_call: TRBV5-1
d_call: TRBD2
j_call: TRBJ2-2
cdr3_nt: TGCGCCAGCAGCTCTAGCGGGGGCAGGACCGGGGAGCTGTTTTTT
cdr3_aa: CASSSSGGRTGELFF

clone_size: NA
v_call: TRBV5-4
d_call: NA
j_call: TRBJ2-7
cdr3_nt: TGTGCCAGCAGCCCCGGGACACCCGACTACGAGCAGTACTTC
cdr3_aa: CASSPGTPDYEQYF

clone_size: NA
v_call: TRBV6-5
d_call: NA
j_call: TRBJ1-6
cdr3_nt: TGTGCCAGCAGTCGTGCTGTACTAATGGATTCACCCCTCCACTTT
cdr3_aa: CASSRAVLMDSPLHF

clone_size: NA
v_call: TRBV9
d_call: TRBD1
j_call: TRBJ1-2
cdr3_nt: TGTGCCAGCACTGACCCCTCCGGGACAGGGCATAACTATGGCTACACCTTC
cdr3_aa: CASTDPSGTGHNYGYTF

clone_size: NA
v_call: TRBV7-9
d_call: TRBD1
j_call: TRBJ2-4
cdr3_nt: TGTGCCAGCAGTCGTGTGACAGGGACGAGGGACATTCAGTACTTC
cdr3_aa: CASSRVTGTRDIQYF

clone_size: NA
v_call: TRBV7-2
d_call: NA
j_call: TRBJ2-5
cdr3_nt: TGTGCCAGCAGTTTCGACAGACAAGAGACCCAGTACTTC
cdr3_aa: CASSFDRQETQYF

clone_size: NA
v_call: TRBV6-5
d_call: NA
j_call: TRBJ2-3
cdr3_nt: TGTGCCAGCAGTCTTCGGGGGAACACAGATACGCAGTATTTT
cdr3_aa: CASSLRGNTDTQYF

clone_size: few
v_call: TRBV5-1
d_call: TRBD2
j_call: TRBJ2-3
cdr3_nt: TGCGCCAGCTCACGATCTAGCGGGGGGGACCCCAGCACAGATACGCAGTATTTT
cdr3_aa: CASSRSSGGDPSTDTQYF

clone_size: few
v_call: TRBV5-6
d_call: NA
j_call: TRBJ1-2
cdr3_nt: TGTGCCAGCAGCGTAACGAGGATTTATGGCTACACCTTC
cdr3_aa: CASSVTRIYGYTF

clone_size: NA
v_call: TRBV12-5
d_call: TRBD1
j_call: TRBJ2-7
cdr3_nt: TGTGCTAGTGGTTGGGACAGTCGGGACGAGCAGTACTTC
cdr3_aa: CASGWDSRDEQYF